Here is one T cell receptor beta chain with its context. The antigen is undetermined. Splitting of each subset's genomic DNA was done evenly across several immunoSEQ plates. The protocol was immunoSEQ multiplex PCR, while the TCRdb copy is restricted to in-frame clones and leaves out a portion. In the table there are approximately 2,000,000 clones, about 90% of which are singletons. Study donors comprised healthy, HIV-negative adults devoid of recent acute infection or vaccination. Germline CDR1 and CDR2: SNHLY and FYNNEI. Trimming removed 3 bases from V and 3 bases from J, with 12 bases in between. CDR3 length: 14 amino acids. The data originate from a study of shared clonotypes between healthy human individuals. Study details: Every donor yielded three CD4 naive, three CD4 memory, two CD8 naive and one CD8 memory plate.

The study's findings and limits: Naive subsets, compared against memory subsets, generally had larger estimated richness values.

Sequenced: naive CD4+ T cells from PBMCs. Subset noted: CD45RA+ positively selected. This receptor was taken from a young man in good health. Some clones in this sample may be carry-over from other donors' samples. This chain uses TRBV2 with TRBJ2-7; D might be TRBD2 (6 bases). The chain's CDR3 is CASSDRSGNYEQYF. The CDR3 DNA is TGTGCCAGCAGTGATCGTAGCGGCAACTACGAGCAGTACTTC.